This entry concerns a single T cell receptor beta chain. Germline-derived CDR1 and CDR2 are ENHRY and SYGVKD. This CDR3 comprises 15 residues. Losses at the gene ends were 0 bases for V and 6 bases for J; bases not matched to a gene: 2. Peripheral blood, together with lesional scalp punch biopsies, was collected from alopecia areata patients. The authors extracted RNA and reverse transcribed it into cDNA as the sequencing template. Libraries were prepared by immunoSEQ multiplex PCR; TCRdb keeps only in-frame clonotypes and omits some of them. The table lists over 200,000 clones, about 60% of them singletons. This sample was taken from a study of CD8+ T cells in alopecia areata.

The origin of this receptor is a human donor with alopecia areata. The genes are TRBV10-3 and TRBJ2-1; 10 bases are shared with TRBD2. Sequenced material: CD4+ T cells sorted from blood, taken at week 0. In DNA form, the CDR3 reads TGTGCCATCAGTGAGTCGGCTAGCGGGAGCAATGAGCAGTTCTTC. The encoded protein is CAISESASGSNEQFF.